These T cell receptor beta chains were read from a single sample in a study of blood T cells in healthy people across ages. Each CDR3 protein gets one entry after TCRdb re-called the 5' RACE reads with MiXCR. This sample has about 680,000 distinct CDR3 sequences, with around 48% found just once. The sequenced sample consisted of blood. Every receptor here comes from a woman in her sixties in good health. The CDR3 runs from the conserved cysteine through the conserved F or W. Each record gives: V gene, clone size, D gene, J gene, CDR3 protein, CDR3 DNA. A D gene is named only where the DNA matches it firmly. Clone size, where shown, is once, few, many, or a class for clones that have expanded.

TRBV5-5	-	TRBD1	TRBJ2-5	CANSLGGGETQYF	TGTGCCAACAGCTTAGGGGGCGGAGAGACCCAGTACTTC
TRBV5-6	few	-	TRBJ2-5	CASSAQLPGETQYF	TGTGCCAGCAGCGCACAGCTACCTGGGGAGACCCAGTACTTC
TRBV30	few	TRBD1	TRBJ1-1	CAWSGQGRTEAFF	TGTGCCTGGAGTGGACAGGGACGCACTGAAGCTTTCTTT
TRBV29-1	-	-	TRBJ1-2	CSALRGAGGYTF	TGCAGCGCCCTGAGAGGGGCTGGGGGCTACACCTTC
TRBV20-1	few	TRBD2	TRBJ2-3	CSARDRSALADTDTQYF	TGCAGTGCTAGAGACCGAAGCGCCCTAGCGGATACAGATACGCAGTATTTT
TRBV27	few	TRBD2	TRBJ2-1	CASIRLAGGFTYNEQFF	TGTGCCAGCATAAGGCTAGCGGGAGGGTTCACCTACAATGAGCAGTTCTTC
TRBV12-3/TRBV12-4	-	-	TRBJ2-7	CASSLDREGHFEQYF	TGTGCCAGCAGTCTGGACAGGGAGGGACACTTCGAGCAGTACTTC
TRBV7-9	-	-	TRBJ2-1	CASRPTQYQETQFF	TGTGCCAGCAGACCGACTCAGTACCAAGAGACCCAGTTCTTC
TRBV5-1	few	TRBD2	TRBJ2-1	CASSWDLAGGYNEQFF	TGCGCCAGCAGCTGGGACCTAGCGGGAGGCTATAATGAGCAGTTCTTC
TRBV28	-	TRBD1	TRBJ2-7	CASSLTGQRSYEQYF	TGTGCCAGCAGTTTAACGGGACAGCGATCCTACGAGCAGTACTTC
TRBV5-1	many	-	TRBJ2-3	CASSLAVGVPDTQYF	TGCGCCAGCAGCTTGGCCGTGGGAGTCCCAGATACGCAGTATTTT
TRBV10-3	-	-	TRBJ2-1	CAISAGGFSYNEQFF	TGTGCCATCAGTGCAGGGGGGTTCTCCTACAATGAGCAGTTCTTC
TRBV7-2	-	TRBD2	TRBJ2-7	CASSLSGRFDNEQYF	TGTGCCAGCAGCCTAAGCGGGAGGTTTGACAATGAGCAGTACTTC
TRBV4-3	-	TRBD1	TRBJ1-2	CASSLTGTGAGYTF	TGCGCCAGCAGCCTTACCGGGACAGGGGCTGGCTACACCTTC
TRBV9	-	-	TRBJ2-3	CASSVGERAATDTQYF	TGTGCCAGCAGCGTAGGGGAACGGGCGGCTACAGATACGCAGTATTTT
TRBV7-2	-	-	TRBJ2-1	CASSTNEQFF	TGTGCCAGCAGCACCAATGAGCAGTTCTTC
TRBV20-1	-	-	TRBJ2-5	CSAPDWVGTEGYETQYF	TGCAGTGCTCCCGATTGGGTGGGGACGGAGGGATACGAGACCCAGTACTTC
TRBV20-1	many	TRBD2	TRBJ2-5	CSASLAGRLQETQYF	TGCAGTGCTAGTCTAGCGGGCCGTTTACAAGAGACCCAGTACTTC
TRBV7-8	few	TRBD2	TRBJ2-1	CASSLALLSGLAGVYNEQFF	TGTGCCAGCAGCTTAGCGCTCCTTTCCGGACTAGCGGGAGTCTACAATGAGCAGTTCTTC
TRBV6-5	few	-	TRBJ1-1	CASSYSGRTEAFF	TGTGCCAGCAGTTACTCGGGACGGACTGAAGCTTTCTTT
TRBV5-1	few	TRBD1	TRBJ2-1	CASATGGNYNEQFF	TGCGCCAGTGCCACAGGGGGTAACTACAATGAGCAGTTCTTC
TRBV2	-	-	TRBJ2-1	CASSVEGMANEQFF	TGTGCCAGCAGTGTGGAGGGGATGGCGAATGAGCAGTTCTTC
TRBV7-2	few	-	TRBJ2-5	CASSLERVETQYF	TGTGCCAGCAGCTTAGAAAGGGTAGAGACCCAGTACTTC
TRBV4-1	-	-	TRBJ2-3	CASGLRATDTQYF	TGCGCCAGCGGTCTGAGGGCCACAGATACGCAGTATTTT
TRBV5-1	-	-	TRBJ1-4	CASSLTDNEKLFF	TGCGCCAGCAGCCTGACGGATAATGAAAAACTGTTTTTT
TRBV25-1	few	-	TRBJ2-5	CASSERVQETQYF	TGTGCCAGCAGTGAAAGAGTACAAGAGACCCAGTACTTC
TRBV10-3	-	TRBD1	TRBJ2-5	CAISVTGGQETQYF	TGTGCCATCAGTGTGACAGGGGGCCAGGAGACCCAGTACTTC
TRBV15	-	-	TRBJ1-2	CATSRGDGTYGYTF	TGTGCCACCAGCAGAGGGGACGGGACCTATGGCTACACCTTC
TRBV6-1	-	-	TRBJ2-6	CASSVRRVSGANVLTF	TGTGCCAGCTCGGTCAGGAGGGTATCTGGGGCCAACGTCCTGACTTTC
TRBV2	few	-	TRBJ1-6	CASRDSIRLSPLHF	TGTGCCAGCAGAGACAGTATCCGCCTTTCACCCCTCCACTTT
TRBV4-2	few	TRBD1	TRBJ2-5	CASSQEGQGVLGEQYF	TGTGCCAGCAGCCAAGAGGGACAGGGAGTTCTGGGGGAGCAGTACTTC
TRBV4-3	once	TRBD1	TRBJ2-7	CASSQDTAGGFYEQYF	TGCGCCAGCAGCCAAGATACGGCAGGGGGCTTCTACGAGCAGTACTTC
TRBV20-1	few	-	TRBJ1-2	CSARVGEQGIIYGYTF	TGCAGTGCTAGGGTCGGGGAACAGGGTATAATATATGGCTACACCTTC
TRBV20-1	-	TRBD1	TRBJ2-1	CSAPLMGQGGGEQFF	TGCAGTGCTCCTCTCATGGGACAGGGGGGTGGTGAGCAGTTCTTC
TRBV28	few	TRBD1	TRBJ2-7	CASSFHPTAGGAYYEQYF	TGTGCCAGCAGTTTTCATCCAACAGCAGGGGGCGCGTATTACGAGCAGTACTTC
TRBV18	-	TRBD2	TRBJ2-7	CASSGSGSNYEQYF	TGTGCCAGCTCAGGTAGCGGGAGTAACTACGAGCAGTACTTC
TRBV12-5	few	-	TRBJ2-5	CASGVGPGLIETQYF	TGTGCTAGTGGTGTGGGACCGGGACTTATAGAGACCCAGTACTTC
TRBV3-1	few	TRBD2	TRBJ2-1	CASTPGLAYNEQFF	TGTGCCAGCACCCCGGGACTAGCTTACAATGAGCAGTTCTTC
TRBV6-6	-	-	TRBJ2-1	CASRNPLYEQFF	TGTGCCAGCAGGAACCCCCTCTATGAGCAGTTCTTC
TRBV28	-	TRBD1	TRBJ2-7	CASSADRLRYEQYF	TGTGCCAGCAGTGCGGACAGGTTAAGGTACGAGCAGTACTTC